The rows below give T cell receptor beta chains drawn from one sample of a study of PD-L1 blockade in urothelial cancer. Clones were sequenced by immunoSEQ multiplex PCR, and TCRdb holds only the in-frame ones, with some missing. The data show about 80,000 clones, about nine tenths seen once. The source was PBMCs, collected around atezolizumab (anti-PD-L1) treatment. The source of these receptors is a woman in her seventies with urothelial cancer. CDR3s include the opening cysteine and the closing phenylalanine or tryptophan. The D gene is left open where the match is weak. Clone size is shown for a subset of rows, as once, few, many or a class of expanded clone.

cdr3_aa: CASSFGNTEAFF
cdr3_nt: TGTGCCAGCAGTTTCGGGAACACTGAAGCTTTCTTT
cdr3_length: 12
d_call: NA
v_call: TRBV6-6
clone_size: NA
j_call: TRBJ1-1

cdr3_aa: CASSLDRSEKLFF
cdr3_nt: TGTGCCAGCAGCTTGGACAGGAGTGAAAAACTGTTTTTT
cdr3_length: 13
d_call: NA
v_call: TRBV5-6
clone_size: NA
j_call: TRBJ1-4

cdr3_aa: CASSQERWGVNTEAFF
cdr3_nt: TGCGCCAGCAGCCAAGAGCGGTGGGGAGTGAACACTGAAGCTTTCTTT
cdr3_length: 16
d_call: NA
v_call: TRBV4-3
clone_size: many
j_call: TRBJ1-1

cdr3_aa: CAISEFQGGTEAFF
cdr3_nt: TGTGCCATCAGTGAATTTCAGGGGGGCACTGAAGCTTTCTTT
cdr3_length: 14
d_call: TRBD1
v_call: TRBV10-3
clone_size: NA
j_call: TRBJ1-1

cdr3_aa: CATSRDVGGEETQYF
cdr3_nt: TGTGCCACCAGCAGAGATGTAGGGGGCGAAGAGACCCAGTACTTC
cdr3_length: 15
d_call: TRBD1
v_call: TRBV15
clone_size: NA
j_call: TRBJ2-5

cdr3_aa: CASKRDNSGNTIYF
cdr3_nt: TGTGCCAGCAAAAGGGACAACTCTGGAAACACCATATATTTT
cdr3_length: 14
d_call: NA
v_call: TRBV2
clone_size: once
j_call: TRBJ1-3

cdr3_aa: CASSEGPGGNTIYF
cdr3_nt: TGTGCCAGCAGTGAAGGGCCCGGGGGAAACACCATATATTTT
cdr3_length: 14
d_call: NA
v_call: TRBV2
clone_size: NA
j_call: TRBJ1-3

cdr3_aa: CATSIDLSGSLDTQYF
cdr3_nt: TGTGCCACCAGCATCGACCTTAGCGGGTCCTTAGATACGCAGTATTTT
cdr3_length: 16
d_call: TRBD2
v_call: TRBV15
clone_size: once
j_call: TRBJ2-3

cdr3_aa: CASSAPGRYGYTF
cdr3_nt: TGTGCCAGCAGCGCCCCTGGCCGCTATGGCTACACCTTC
cdr3_length: 13
d_call: NA
v_call: TRBV9
clone_size: NA
j_call: TRBJ1-2

cdr3_aa: CASSPQDAGGNQETQYF
cdr3_nt: TGTGCCAGCTCACCGCAGGATGCGGGAGGGAACCAAGAGACCCAGTACTTC
cdr3_length: 17
d_call: TRBD2
v_call: TRBV18
clone_size: NA
j_call: TRBJ2-5

cdr3_aa: CASSPRGRQASYEQYF
cdr3_nt: TGTGCCAGCTCACCGCGGGGGCGACAGGCCTCCTACGAGCAGTACTTC
cdr3_length: 16
d_call: NA
v_call: TRBV18
clone_size: NA
j_call: TRBJ2-7

cdr3_aa: CASSITVSKQFF
cdr3_nt: TGTGCCAGTAGTATAACGGTCTCGAAGCAGTTCTTC
cdr3_length: 12
d_call: NA
v_call: TRBV19
clone_size: NA
j_call: TRBJ2-1

cdr3_aa: CASSLWAGVHEQYF
cdr3_nt: TGTGCCAGCAGCCTTTGGGCGGGAGTCCACGAGCAGTACTTC
cdr3_length: 14
d_call: TRBD2
v_call: TRBV27
clone_size: NA
j_call: TRBJ2-7

cdr3_aa: CAISPGQSNTEAFF
cdr3_nt: TGTGCCATCTCACCGGGACAGTCGAACACTGAAGCTTTCTTT
cdr3_length: 14
d_call: TRBD1
v_call: TRBV10-3
clone_size: NA
j_call: TRBJ1-1

cdr3_aa: CASSLEGGQGYTF
cdr3_nt: TGTGCCAGCAGCTTAGAGGGGGGGCAAGGCTACACCTTC
cdr3_length: 13
d_call: NA
v_call: TRBV7-9
clone_size: NA
j_call: TRBJ1-2

cdr3_aa: CASSLLLSYEQYF
cdr3_nt: TGTGCCAGCAGCTTACTGCTATCCTACGAGCAGTACTTC
cdr3_length: 13
d_call: NA
v_call: TRBV5-6
clone_size: NA
j_call: TRBJ2-7

cdr3_aa: CASSQVPTGQETQYF
cdr3_nt: TGTGCCAGCAGCCAAGTTCCCACAGGACAAGAGACCCAGTACTTC
cdr3_length: 15
d_call: NA
v_call: TRBV14
clone_size: NA
j_call: TRBJ2-5

cdr3_aa: CAWGQINYGYTF
cdr3_nt: TGTGCCTGGGGACAGATTAACTATGGCTACACCTTC
cdr3_length: 12
d_call: NA
v_call: TRBV30
clone_size: NA
j_call: TRBJ1-2

cdr3_aa: CASSYRFARAAQYF
cdr3_nt: TGTGCCAGCAGTTACAGATTTGCCAGGGCGGCGCAGTATTTT
cdr3_length: 14
d_call: NA
v_call: TRBV6-5
clone_size: NA
j_call: TRBJ2-3

cdr3_aa: CASSSGTRGRLSQETQYF
cdr3_nt: TGTGCCAGCAGCTCCGGGACTAGGGGGCGACTGAGCCAAGAGACCCAGTACTTC
cdr3_length: 18
d_call: NA
v_call: TRBV11-2
clone_size: NA
j_call: TRBJ2-5

cdr3_aa: CASRPNRGEAFF
cdr3_nt: TGTGCCAGCAGACCTAACAGGGGAGAAGCTTTCTTT
cdr3_length: 12
d_call: TRBD1
v_call: TRBV6-5
clone_size: NA
j_call: TRBJ1-1

cdr3_aa: CASSERQVLSNQPQHF
cdr3_nt: TGTGCCAGTAGTGAGCGACAGGTTCTTAGCAATCAGCCCCAGCATTTT
cdr3_length: 16
d_call: NA
v_call: TRBV19
clone_size: NA
j_call: TRBJ1-5

cdr3_aa: CASSFRDRDYTGNTIYF
cdr3_nt: TGCGCCAGCAGCTTCCGGGACAGGGATTACACTGGAAACACCATATATTTT
cdr3_length: 17
d_call: TRBD1
v_call: TRBV5-1
clone_size: once
j_call: TRBJ1-3

cdr3_aa: CASRTTGTPGYEQYF
cdr3_nt: TGTGCCAGCAGAACCACAGGGACCCCTGGCTACGAGCAGTACTTC
cdr3_length: 15
d_call: NA
v_call: TRBV2
clone_size: NA
j_call: TRBJ2-7

cdr3_aa: CASSTSQGVQKTEGYGYTF
cdr3_nt: TGTGCCAGCTCAACCTCCCAGGGGGTGCAAAAGACGGAGGGGTATGGCTACACCTTC
cdr3_length: 19
d_call: TRBD1
v_call: TRBV18
clone_size: NA
j_call: TRBJ1-2

cdr3_aa: CASSRGGGEVNTEAFF
cdr3_nt: TGCGCCAGCAGCAGGGGAGGGGGGGAGGTGAACACTGAAGCTTTCTTT
cdr3_length: 16
d_call: NA
v_call: TRBV5-1
clone_size: many
j_call: TRBJ1-1

cdr3_aa: CASRRVGQQETQYF
cdr3_nt: TGTGCCAGTAGGCGGGTAGGCCAACAAGAGACCCAGTACTTC
cdr3_length: 14
d_call: NA
v_call: TRBV27
clone_size: NA
j_call: TRBJ2-5

cdr3_aa: CASSEDNLRAFF
cdr3_nt: TGTGCCAGCAGTGAAGACAATCTCCGGGCTTTCTTT
cdr3_length: 12
d_call: NA
v_call: TRBV6-4
clone_size: once
j_call: TRBJ1-1

cdr3_aa: CAWSGWFRDEQYF
cdr3_nt: TGTGCCTGGAGTGGTTGGTTTCGAGACGAGCAGTACTTC
cdr3_length: 13
d_call: NA
v_call: TRBV30
clone_size: NA
j_call: TRBJ2-7

cdr3_aa: CASKTGQGLYEQYF
cdr3_nt: TGTGCCAGCAAAACGGGACAGGGCCTCTACGAGCAGTACTTC
cdr3_length: 14
d_call: TRBD1
v_call: TRBV2
clone_size: NA
j_call: TRBJ2-7

cdr3_aa: CASSWGQGAGNTIYF
cdr3_nt: TGTGCCAGCAGCTGGGGTCAGGGGGCTGGAAACACCATATATTTT
cdr3_length: 15
d_call: TRBD1
v_call: TRBV6-1
clone_size: NA
j_call: TRBJ1-3

cdr3_aa: CASSFRGADTQYF
cdr3_nt: TGTGCCAGCAGTTTCAGGGGGGCAGATACGCAGTATTTT
cdr3_length: 13
d_call: NA
v_call: TRBV28
clone_size: NA
j_call: TRBJ2-3

cdr3_aa: CASSGALPLNTEAFF
cdr3_nt: TGCGCCAGCAGCGGGGCTCTACCATTGAACACTGAAGCTTTCTTT
cdr3_length: 15
d_call: NA
v_call: TRBV5-1
clone_size: NA
j_call: TRBJ1-1

cdr3_aa: CASSQGTAGDTQYF
cdr3_nt: TGTGCCAGCAGCCAGGGGACAGCTGGTGATACGCAGTATTTT
cdr3_length: 14
d_call: TRBD1
v_call: TRBV7-7
clone_size: NA
j_call: TRBJ2-3

cdr3_aa: CASSPGGFQETQYF
cdr3_nt: TGTGCCAGCAGCCCCGGGGGTTTCCAAGAGACCCAGTACTTC
cdr3_length: 14
d_call: NA
v_call: TRBV27
clone_size: NA
j_call: TRBJ2-5

cdr3_aa: CASSFSGDSNQPQHF
cdr3_nt: TGTGCCAGCAGTTTCAGTGGAGATAGCAATCAGCCCCAGCATTTT
cdr3_length: 15
d_call: NA
v_call: TRBV27
clone_size: few
j_call: TRBJ1-5

cdr3_aa: CASSEQGAIYGYTF
cdr3_nt: TGTGCCAGCAGCGAACAGGGGGCCATCTATGGCTACACCTTC
cdr3_length: 14
d_call: TRBD1
v_call: TRBV6-1
clone_size: NA
j_call: TRBJ1-2

cdr3_aa: CASSFTGGTTEAFF
cdr3_nt: TGCGCCAGCAGCTTTACAGGGGGGACAACTGAAGCTTTCTTT
cdr3_length: 14
d_call: TRBD1
v_call: TRBV5-1
clone_size: NA
j_call: TRBJ1-1

cdr3_aa: CASSLYLAGGNEQFF
cdr3_nt: TGTGCCAGCAGCTTATACTTAGCGGGAGGCAATGAGCAGTTCTTC
cdr3_length: 15
d_call: TRBD2
v_call: TRBV7-8
clone_size: NA
j_call: TRBJ2-1

cdr3_aa: CASSRDRAFNEQFF
cdr3_nt: TGTGCCAGCAGCCGGGACAGGGCTTTCAATGAGCAGTTCTTC
cdr3_length: 14
d_call: TRBD1
v_call: TRBV5-6
clone_size: NA
j_call: TRBJ2-1

cdr3_aa: CASSSSGWASYNEQFF
cdr3_nt: TGTGCCAGCAGCAGTAGTGGCTGGGCCTCCTACAATGAGCAGTTCTTC
cdr3_length: 16
d_call: NA
v_call: TRBV7-6
clone_size: few
j_call: TRBJ2-1

cdr3_aa: CASRVATSGNTGELFF
cdr3_nt: TGTGCCAGCAGAGTAGCGACTAGCGGGAACACCGGGGAGCTGTTTTTT
cdr3_length: 16
d_call: TRBD2
v_call: TRBV7-8
clone_size: NA
j_call: TRBJ2-2